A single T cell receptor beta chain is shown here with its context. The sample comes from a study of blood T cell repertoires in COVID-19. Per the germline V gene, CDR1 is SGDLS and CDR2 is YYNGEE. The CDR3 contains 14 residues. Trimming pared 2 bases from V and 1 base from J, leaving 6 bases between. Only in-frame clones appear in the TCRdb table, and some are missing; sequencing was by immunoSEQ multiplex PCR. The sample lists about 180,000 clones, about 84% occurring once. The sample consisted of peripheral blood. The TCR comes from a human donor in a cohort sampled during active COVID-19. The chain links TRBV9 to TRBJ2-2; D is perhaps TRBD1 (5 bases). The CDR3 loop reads CASSVGQNTGELFF. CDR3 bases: TGTGCCAGCAGCGTCGGACAGAACACCGGGGAGCTGTTTTTT.